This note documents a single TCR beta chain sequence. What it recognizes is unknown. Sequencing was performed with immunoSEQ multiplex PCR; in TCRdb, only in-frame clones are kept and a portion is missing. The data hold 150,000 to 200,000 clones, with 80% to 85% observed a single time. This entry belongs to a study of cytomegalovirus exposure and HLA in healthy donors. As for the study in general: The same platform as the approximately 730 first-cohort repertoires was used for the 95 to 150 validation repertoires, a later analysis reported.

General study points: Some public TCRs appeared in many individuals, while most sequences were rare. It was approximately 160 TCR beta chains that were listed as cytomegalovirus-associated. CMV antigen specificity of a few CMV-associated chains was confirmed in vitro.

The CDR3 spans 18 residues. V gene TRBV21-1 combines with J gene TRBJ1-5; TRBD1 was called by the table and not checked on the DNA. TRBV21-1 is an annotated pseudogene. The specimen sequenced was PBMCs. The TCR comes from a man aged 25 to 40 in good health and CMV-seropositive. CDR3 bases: TGTGCCAGCAGCACCCTCCAACGCTGGGACACAATCAATCAGCCCCAGCATTTT. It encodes CASSTLQRWDTINQPQHF.